These 21 T cell receptor beta chains were sequenced from one sample in a study of T cell repertoires in cytomegalovirus infection. TCRdb fed the reads into MiXCR, producing one record per CDR3 protein. The sample yields more than 150,000 distinct CDR3 sequences, about 20% seen once. Sample: PBMCs. The receptors were gathered from a human donor in good health (CMV status not recorded). Some clones in this sample may be carry-over from other donors' samples.

V gene TRBV12-3 or TRBV12-4 combines with J gene TRBJ2-7, with a weak D call TRBD2 (5 bases). CDR3 length: 13 amino acids. Trimming took off 4 bases at V and 2 bases at J, with 9 bases between the two ends. DNA of the CDR3: TGTGCCAGCAGTTCCCCCGGGACCTACGAGCAGTACTTC. Its protein is CASSSPGTYEQYF.

This clonotype was counted at least ten times. The chain couples TRBV7-8 to TRBJ2-2; D not resolved. This CDR3 has 11 amino acids. Per the germline V gene, CDR1 is SGHVS and CDR2 is FQNEAQ. The ends were cut back, 6 bases at V and 5 bases at J, with 4 bases in the middle. CDR3 nucleotide sequence: TGTGCCAGCAGAGAAACCGGGGAGCTGTTTTTT. Encoded protein: CASRETGELFF.

In its sample, this clonotype was seen many times. This chain uses TRBV7-2 with TRBJ1-5; the D gene is possibly TRBD1 (6 bases). This CDR3 has 16 residues. Germline-derived CDR1 and CDR2 are SGHTA and FQGNSA. V lost 2 bases and J lost 2, with 13 bases in between. CDR3 nucleotides: TGTGCCAGCAGCTTACAGGGGCGCCATGGCAATCAGCCCCAGCATTTT. Amino acids: CASSLQGRHGNQPQHF.

In its sample, this clonotype was seen many times. The chain uses TRBV7-2 and TRBJ2-7; 7 positions agree with TRBD2. CDR3 length equals 15 residues. With V trimmed by 1 base and J by 4 bases, 7 bases remained unmatched. Germline V CDR1 and CDR2: SGHTA, FQGNSA. CDR3 nucleotides: TGTGCCAGCAGCTTAGATCCGGGACTACTGTACGAGCAGTACTTC. Its translation is CASSLDPGLLYEQYF.

This clonotype showed up many times. This sequence joins TRBV7-2 and TRBJ2-3, with 15 bases that match TRBD2. After removal of 3 bases from V and 8 bases from J, the junction contained 6 bases not matched to a gene. This CDR3 region has 16 residues. CDR1 and CDR2 (germline): SGHTA, FQGNSA. CDR3 sequence (DNA): TGTGCCAGCAGCTTCGGACTAGCGGGGGGGCCCATTACGCAGTATTTT. Its translation is CASSFGLAGGPITQYF.

This clonotype was counted between two and nine times. This chain joins TRBV7-9 and TRBJ1-1, with no clear D. The ends were cut back, 6 bases at V and 2 bases at J, with 13 bases in the middle. Germline lookup yields CDR1 SEHNR and CDR2 FQNEAQ (reference sequence). The CDR3 has 14 residues. The CDR3 sequence is CASSIAAANTEAFF. The CDR3 DNA reads as TGTGCCAGCAGTATTGCGGCAGCTAACACTGAAGCTTTCTTT.

The chain employs TRBV9 and TRBJ1-4; 8 nucleotides agree with TRBD1. Germline V gives CDR1 SGDLS, CDR2 YYNGEE. The CDR3 spans 15 residues. Trimming cost V 0 bases and J 8 bases; bases outside gene matches: 6. CDR3: CASSVGGTGKEKLFF. The CDR3 nucleotides are TGTGCCAGCAGCGTAGGCGGGACAGGAAAAGAAAAACTGTTTTTT.

DNA of the CDR3: TGTGCCACTACGAAGGTCCCTAATGAAAAACTGTTTTTT. It is translated as CATTKVPNEKLFF. V gene TRBV2 combines with J gene TRBJ1-4; D call uncertain. Trimming cost V 10 bases and J 3 bases, with 12 bases left between them. Per the germline V gene, CDR1 is SNHLY and CDR2 is FYNNEI. The CDR3 length is 13 residues.

This clonotype was counted between two and nine times. The V call is TRBV19, the J call TRBJ2-1; 8 bases align to TRBD1. Unmatched junction bases numbered 16, after V lost 5 bases and J lost 7 bases. The CDR3 has 17 amino acids. Germline V gene lookup returns CDR1 LNHDA and CDR2 SQIVND (reference sequence). The CDR3 sequence is CASSPQIGQGRGNEQFF. CDR3 DNA: TGTGCCAGTAGTCCCCAAATCGGACAGGGTCGAGGAAATGAGCAGTTCTTC. Looking up the rest from reference TRBV19 and TRBJ2-1 gives the full variable domain: DGGITQSPKYLFRKEGQNVTLSCEQNLNHDAMYWYRQDPGQGLRLIYYSQIVNDFQKGDIAEGYSVSREKKESFPLTVTSAQKNPTAFYLCASSPQIGQGRGNEQFFGPGTRLTVL.

A few counts support this clonotype. The rearrangement links TRBV20-1 to TRBJ2-1, with a tentative D call TRBD2 (5 bases). This CDR3 spans 15 amino acids. Germline V CDR1 and CDR2: DFQATT, SNEGSKA (reference sequence). Trimming stripped 0 bases from V and 6 bases from J, with 15 bases between. The CDR3 bases are TGCAGTGCTAGAGAAGTAGGGCGGACTTCCAATGAGCAGTTCTTC. Residues: CSAREVGRTSNEQFF.

The chain carries TRBV4-2 and TRBJ2-3; TRBD1 matches 7 bases. CDR1 and CDR2 from the germline V gene are LGHNA and YNFKEQ. V lost 4 bases to trimming and J lost 11 bases; unmatched junction nucleotides: 9. The CDR3 is 13 residues long. CDR3 sequence reads: CASSPTGVEEQYF. CDR3 DNA: TGTGCCAGCAGCCCAACAGGGGTGGAGGAGCAGTATTTT.

This clonotype has just a few counts. The rearrangement joins TRBV20-1 to TRBJ1-2, with 7 bases matching TRBD1. After removal of 0 bases from V and 5 bases from J, the junction contained 6 bases not matched to a gene. CDR3 length: 14 amino acids. Germline assignment: CDR1 DFQATT and CDR2 SNEGSKA (reference sequence). The CDR3 sequence is CSARDDRETYGYTF. The CDR3 DNA reads as TGCAGTGCTAGAGATGACAGGGAGACATATGGCTACACCTTC.

The chain has TRBV16 and TRBJ1-1; D is undetermined. Germline lookup yields CDR1 KGHSY and CDR2 FQNENV. Trimming took 2 bases from V and 1 from J, leaving 8 bases between them. This CDR3 is built from 14 residues. The CDR3 coding sequence is TGTGCCAGCAGCCAAATGATAAGGAACACTGAAGCTTTCTTT. Translation gives CASSQMIRNTEAFF.

V usage is TRBV15 and J usage is TRBJ1-1; no definite D call. Germline V gene data show CDR1 as LNHNV and CDR2 as YYDKDF (reference sequence). Trimming shortened V by 4 bases and J by 2 bases, and 5 bases separated the two germline ends. The CDR3 is 12 amino acids. The CDR3 spells CATSNLNTEAFF. The CDR3 nucleotides read TGTGCCACCAGCAATCTCAACACTGAAGCTTTCTTT.

This clonotype has at least ten counts. The CDR3: CASSFLPGGPSGELFF. The CDR3 coding sequence is TGTGCCAGCAGTTTCCTCCCGGGAGGGCCTTCCGGGGAGCTGTTTTTT. The V and J genes are TRBV12-3 or TRBV12-4 and TRBJ2-2; TRBD2 matches 8 bases. The CDR3 loop spans 16 amino acids. Unmatched junction bases numbered 9, after V lost 3 bases and J lost 6 bases.

This clonotype was counted ten times or more. The J gene is TRBJ1-5, the V gene TRBV28, with D tentatively TRBD1 (6 bases). Germline values: CDR1 MDHEN, CDR2 SYDVKM. V shed 6 bases and J shed 7 bases, with 19 bases lying between them. The CDR3 sequence is 15 residues long. The CDR3 is CASRPGQLPGQPQHF. The CDR3 DNA sequence: TGTGCCAGCAGACCGGGACAACTGCCCGGGCAGCCCCAGCATTTT.

V gene TRBV6-5 combines with J gene TRBJ2-7; 10 bases are a match to TRBD1. Trimming removed 3 bases from V and 5 bases from J; junction bases left unmatched: 7. CDR3 length equals 15 residues. Germline V gene data show CDR1 as MNHEY and CDR2 as SVGAGI. For the CDR3, the DNA is TGTGCCAGCAGTTATACCCGACAGGGGGCTAACGAGCAGTACTTC. It translates to CASSYTRQGANEQYF.

This clonotype showed up many times. The chain carries TRBV7-2 and TRBJ2-5; 8 bases agree with TRBD1. The CDR3 length is 13 residues. V trimming: 3 bases; J trimming: 4 bases; junction bases outside the gene matches: 1. From germline, CDR1 is SGHTA and CDR2 FQGNSA. The CDR3 loop reads CASSFDRGETQYF. The CDR3 DNA is TGTGCCAGCAGCTTCGACAGGGGAGAGACCCAGTACTTC.

The chain combines TRBV6-1 with TRBJ1-6, with D unresolved. V lost 7 bases, J lost 1 base, and 8 bases lay in between. This CDR3 spans 14 amino acids. Germline lookup yields CDR1 MNHNS and CDR2 SASEGT. CDR3 amino acids: CASTLGSYNSPLHF. The CDR3 nucleotides are TGTGCCAGCACACTGGGGTCCTATAATTCACCCCTCCACTTT.

Only a few counts were recorded for this clonotype. This chain connects TRBV4-1 to TRBJ2-3, with 9 positions matching TRBD2. In germline, CDR1 is MGHRA, CDR2 YSYEKL. The CDR3 extends over 20 amino acids. The trim removed 0 bases at V and 8 bases at J, leaving 21 bases unmatched. CDR3 amino acids: CASSQDQASGRRSIVGTQYF. The CDR3 nucleotides read TGCGCCAGCAGCCAAGATCAGGCGAGCGGGAGGCGATCGATCGTGGGTACGCAGTATTTT.

This clonotype showed up just once. A read error may explain this, as a much larger clone is one base away. For the CDR3, the DNA is TGTGCCAGCAGTGCCGCGGGGGGTCCCAAAGATACGCAGTATTTT. Translated, it gives CASSAAGGPKDTQYF. The V gene is TRBV28, the J gene TRBJ2-3, with TRBD2 matching over 8 bases. V was clipped by 5 bases and J by 5 bases; unmatched bases: 9. The CDR3 sequence is 15 residues long. Germline CDR1 MDHEN, CDR2 SYDVKM. The whole variable domain, filled in from reference TRBV28 and TRBJ2-3, reads DVKVTQSSRYLVKRTGEKVFLECVQDMDHENMFWYRQDPGLGLRLIYFSYDVKMKEKGDIPEGYSVSREKKERFSLILESASTNQTSMYLCASSAAGGPKDTQYFGPGTRLTVL.